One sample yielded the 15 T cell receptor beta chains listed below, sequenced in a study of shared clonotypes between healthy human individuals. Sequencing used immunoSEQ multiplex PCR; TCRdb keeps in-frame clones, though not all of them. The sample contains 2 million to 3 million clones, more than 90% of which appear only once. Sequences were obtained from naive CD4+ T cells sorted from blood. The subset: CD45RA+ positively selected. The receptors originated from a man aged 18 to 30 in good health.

The chain's CDR3 is CASSPAETKNIQYF. The CDR3 DNA is TGTGCCAGCAGTCCGGCGGAAACCAAAAACATTCAGTACTTC. This chain uses TRBV6-5 with TRBJ2-4; D remains unclear. This CDR3 has 14 residues. The germline V gene encodes CDR1 MNHEY and CDR2 SVGAGI. The ends were cut back, 5 bases at V and 2 bases at J, with 10 bases in the middle.

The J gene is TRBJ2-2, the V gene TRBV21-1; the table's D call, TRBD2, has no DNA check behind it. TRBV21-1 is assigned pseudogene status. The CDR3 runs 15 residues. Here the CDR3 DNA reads TGTGCCAGCAGCACACTAGCGCCGAACACCGGGGAGCTGTTTTTT. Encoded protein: CASSTLAPNTGELFF.

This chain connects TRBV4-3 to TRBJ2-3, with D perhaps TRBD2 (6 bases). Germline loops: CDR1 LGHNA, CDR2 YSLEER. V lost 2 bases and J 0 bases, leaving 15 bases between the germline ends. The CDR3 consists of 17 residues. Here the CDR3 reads CASSQQAGSSSTDTQYF. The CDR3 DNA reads TGCGCCAGCAGCCAACAAGCGGGTTCGTCTAGCACAGATACGCAGTATTTT.

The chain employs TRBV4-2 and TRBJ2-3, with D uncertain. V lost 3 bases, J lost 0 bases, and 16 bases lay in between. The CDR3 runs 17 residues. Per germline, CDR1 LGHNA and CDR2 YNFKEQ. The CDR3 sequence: CASSQETGSTSTDTQYF. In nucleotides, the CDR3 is TGTGCCAGCAGCCAGGAAACCGGGTCGACTAGCACAGATACGCAGTATTTT.

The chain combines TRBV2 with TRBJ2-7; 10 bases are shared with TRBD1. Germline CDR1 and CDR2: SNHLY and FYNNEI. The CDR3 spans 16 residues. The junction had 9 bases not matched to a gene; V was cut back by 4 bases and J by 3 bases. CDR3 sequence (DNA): TGTGCCAGCAGTGTAAGTCCGGGACAGGGGAGCTACGAGCAGTACTTC. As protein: CASSVSPGQGSYEQYF.

CDR3 amino acids: CASSLAAVYGYTF. The CDR3 nucleotides are TGTGCCAGCAGCTTAGCGGCTGTCTATGGCTACACCTTC. This chain links TRBV7-2 with TRBJ1-2, with D unclear. Between the trimmed V and J ends, which lost 0 bases and 4 bases, there was a span of 6 bases. The CDR3 totals 13 residues. CDR1 and CDR2 (germline): SGHTA, FQGNSA.

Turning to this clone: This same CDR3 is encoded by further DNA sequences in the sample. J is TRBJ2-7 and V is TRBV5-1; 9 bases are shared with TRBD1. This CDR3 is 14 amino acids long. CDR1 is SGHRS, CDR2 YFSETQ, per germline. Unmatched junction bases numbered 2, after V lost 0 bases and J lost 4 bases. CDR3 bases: TGCGCCAGCAGCTTGGGGGACAGGGCATACGAGCAGTACTTC. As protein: CASSLGDRAYEQYF.

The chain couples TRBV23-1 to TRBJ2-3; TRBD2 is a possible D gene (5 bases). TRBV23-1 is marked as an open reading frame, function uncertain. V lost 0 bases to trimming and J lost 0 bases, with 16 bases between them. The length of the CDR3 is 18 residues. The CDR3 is CASSQSDCVHLSTDTQYF. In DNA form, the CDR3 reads TGCGCCAGCAGTCAATCGGACTGCGTCCATCTTAGCACAGATACGCAGTATTTT.

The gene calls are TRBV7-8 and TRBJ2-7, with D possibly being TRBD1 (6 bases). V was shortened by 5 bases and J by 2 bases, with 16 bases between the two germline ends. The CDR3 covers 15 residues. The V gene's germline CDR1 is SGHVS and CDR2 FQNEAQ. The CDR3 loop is CASSKDRRGAYEQYF. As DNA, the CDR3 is TGTGCCAGCAGCAAGGACAGACGAGGGGCCTACGAGCAGTACTTC. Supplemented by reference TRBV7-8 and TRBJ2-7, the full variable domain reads GAGVSQSPRYKVAKRGQDVALRCDPISGHVSLFWYQQALGQGPEFLTYFQNEAQLDKSGLPSDRFFAERPEGSVSTLKIQRTQQEDSAVYLCASSKDRRGAYEQYFGPGTRLTVT.

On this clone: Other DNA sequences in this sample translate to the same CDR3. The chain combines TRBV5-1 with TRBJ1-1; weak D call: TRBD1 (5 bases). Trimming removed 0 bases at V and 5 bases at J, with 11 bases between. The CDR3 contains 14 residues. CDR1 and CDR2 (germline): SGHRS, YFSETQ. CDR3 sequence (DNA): TGCGCCAGCAGCTTGGGGGGCGGTGGGACTGAAGCTTTCTTT. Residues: CASSLGGGGTEAFF. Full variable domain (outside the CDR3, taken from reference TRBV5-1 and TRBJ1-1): KAGVTQTPRYLIKTRGQQVTLSCSPISGHRSVSWYQQTPGQGLQFLFEYFSETQRNKGNFPGRFSGRQFSNSRSEMNVSTLELGDSALYLCASSLGGGGTEAFFGQGTRLTVV.

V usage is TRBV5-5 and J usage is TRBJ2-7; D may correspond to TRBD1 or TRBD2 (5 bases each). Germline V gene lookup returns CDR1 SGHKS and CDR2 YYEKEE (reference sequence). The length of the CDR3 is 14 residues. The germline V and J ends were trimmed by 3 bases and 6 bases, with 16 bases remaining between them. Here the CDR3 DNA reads TGTGCCAGCAGCTCTAGACCAGAGAGGGGCGAGCAGTACTTC. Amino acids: CASSSRPERGEQYF. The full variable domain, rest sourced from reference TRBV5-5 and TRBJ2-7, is DAGVTQSPTHLIKTRGQQVTLRCSPISGHKSVSWYQQVLGQGPQFIFQYYEKEERGRGNFPDRFSARQFPNYSSELNVNALLLGDSALYLCASSSRPERGEQYFGPGTRLTVT.

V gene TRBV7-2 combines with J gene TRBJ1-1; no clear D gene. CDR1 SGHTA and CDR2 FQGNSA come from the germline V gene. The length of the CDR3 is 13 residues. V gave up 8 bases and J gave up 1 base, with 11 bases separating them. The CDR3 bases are TGTGCCAGCCAACAACAGTGGAACACTGAAGCTTTCTTT. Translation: CASQQQWNTEAFF.

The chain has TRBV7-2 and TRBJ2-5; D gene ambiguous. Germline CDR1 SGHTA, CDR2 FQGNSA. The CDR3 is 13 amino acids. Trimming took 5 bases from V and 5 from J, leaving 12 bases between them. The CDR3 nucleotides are TGTGCCAGCAGCGCGCATTTTAGGGAGACCCAGTACTTC. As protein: CASSAHFRETQYF.

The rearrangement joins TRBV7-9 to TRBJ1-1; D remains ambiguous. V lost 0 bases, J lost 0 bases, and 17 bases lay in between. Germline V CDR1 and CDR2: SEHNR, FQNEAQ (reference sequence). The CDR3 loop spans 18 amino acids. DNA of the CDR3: TGTGCCAGCAGCTTAGCTCGGCAGCAGAGCATTATGAACACTGAAGCTTTCTTT. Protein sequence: CASSLARQQSIMNTEAFF.

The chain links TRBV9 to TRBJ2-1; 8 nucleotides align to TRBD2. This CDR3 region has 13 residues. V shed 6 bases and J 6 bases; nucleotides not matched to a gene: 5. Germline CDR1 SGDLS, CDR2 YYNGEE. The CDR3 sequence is CASKSGGSNEQFF. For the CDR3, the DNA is TGTGCCAGCAAAAGCGGGGGTTCCAATGAGCAGTTCTTC.